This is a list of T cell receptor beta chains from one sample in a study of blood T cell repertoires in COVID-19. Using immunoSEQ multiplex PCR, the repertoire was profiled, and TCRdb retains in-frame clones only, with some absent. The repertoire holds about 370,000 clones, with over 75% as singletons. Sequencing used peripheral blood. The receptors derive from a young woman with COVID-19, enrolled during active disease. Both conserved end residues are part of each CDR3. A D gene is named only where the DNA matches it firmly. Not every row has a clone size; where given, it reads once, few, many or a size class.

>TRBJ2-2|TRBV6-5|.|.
CASNRGNTGELFF
TGTGCCAGCAACCGGGGTAACACCGGGGAGCTGTTTTTT
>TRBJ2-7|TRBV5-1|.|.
CASSLGGRLGLYEQYF
TGCGCCAGCAGCTTGGGGGGCAGGCTCGGGCTCTACGAGCAGTACTTC
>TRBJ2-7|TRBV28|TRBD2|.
CASSLGTSGTYEQYF
TGTGCCAGCTCCCTTGGGACTAGCGGTACTTACGAGCAGTACTTC
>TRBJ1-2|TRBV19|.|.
CASSKRRNTYTF
TGTGCCAGTAGTAAGCGAAGGAACACCTACACCTTC
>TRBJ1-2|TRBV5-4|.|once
CAIPLKGDYGYTF
TGTGCCATCCCACTTAAGGGGGACTATGGCTACACCTTC
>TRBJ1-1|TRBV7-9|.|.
CASSPRQGNFYTEAFF
TGTGCCAGCAGCCCTCGGCAGGGGAATTTTTACACTGAAGCTTTCTTT
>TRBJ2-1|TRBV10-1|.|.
CASAQARGYEQFF
TGCGCCAGCGCTCAAGCCCGCGGGTATGAGCAGTTCTTC
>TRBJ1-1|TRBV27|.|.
CASSRRQANTEAFF
TGTGCCAGCAGTCGCCGACAAGCGAACACTGAAGCTTTCTTT
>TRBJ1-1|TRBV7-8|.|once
CASSLETHLNTEAFF
TGTGCCAGCAGCTTAGAGACACATTTGAACACTGAAGCTTTCTTT
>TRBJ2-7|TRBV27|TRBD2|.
CASSILLAGGTYEQYF
TGTGCCAGCAGTATTCTTCTAGCGGGAGGGACCTACGAGCAGTACTTC
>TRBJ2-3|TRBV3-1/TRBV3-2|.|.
CASSRMATTDTQYF
TGTGCCAGCAGCCGCATGGCCACCACAGATACGCAGTATTTT